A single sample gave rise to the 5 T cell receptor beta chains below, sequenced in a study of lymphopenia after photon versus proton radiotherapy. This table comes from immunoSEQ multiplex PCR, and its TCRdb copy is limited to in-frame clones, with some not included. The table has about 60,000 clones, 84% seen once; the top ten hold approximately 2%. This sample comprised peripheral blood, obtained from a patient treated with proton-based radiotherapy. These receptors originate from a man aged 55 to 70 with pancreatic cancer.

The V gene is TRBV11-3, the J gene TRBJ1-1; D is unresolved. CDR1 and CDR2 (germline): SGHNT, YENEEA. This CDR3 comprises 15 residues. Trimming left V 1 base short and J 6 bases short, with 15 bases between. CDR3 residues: CASSLARIPTAEAFF. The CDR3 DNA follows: TGTGCCAGCAGCTTAGCCCGTATCCCCACCGCTGAAGCTTTCTTT. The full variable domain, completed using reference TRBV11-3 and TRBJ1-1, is EAGVVQSPRYKIIEKKQPVAFWCNPISGHNTLYWYLQNLGQGPELLIRYENEEAVDDSQLPKDRFSAERLKGVDSTLKIQPAELGDSAVYLCASSLARIPTAEAFFGQGTRLTVV.

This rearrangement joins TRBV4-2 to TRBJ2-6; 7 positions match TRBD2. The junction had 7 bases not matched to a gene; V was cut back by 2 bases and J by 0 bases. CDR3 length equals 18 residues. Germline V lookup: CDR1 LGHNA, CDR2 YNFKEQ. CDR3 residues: CASSQPSGTSSGANVLTF. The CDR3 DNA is TGTGCCAGCAGCCAACCCAGCGGGACCTCCTCTGGGGCCAACGTCCTGACTTTC.

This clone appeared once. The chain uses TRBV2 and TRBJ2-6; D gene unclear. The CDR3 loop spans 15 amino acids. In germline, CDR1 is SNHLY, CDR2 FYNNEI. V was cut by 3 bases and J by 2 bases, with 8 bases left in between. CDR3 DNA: TGTGCCAGCAGTGATAGAGTGACTGGGGCCAACGTCCTGACTTTC. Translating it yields CASSDRVTGANVLTF.

The CDR3 here is CASTYSPGTGNTEAFF. DNA of the CDR3: TGTGCCAGCACCTATTCACCCGGGACAGGGAACACTGAAGCTTTCTTT. This chain connects TRBV27 to TRBJ1-1; 8 bases map to TRBD1. The V and J ends lost 7 bases and 1 base, in that order; junction bases with no gene match: 11. CDR1 is MNHEY, CDR2 SMNVEV, per germline (reference sequence). The CDR3 loop spans 16 amino acids.

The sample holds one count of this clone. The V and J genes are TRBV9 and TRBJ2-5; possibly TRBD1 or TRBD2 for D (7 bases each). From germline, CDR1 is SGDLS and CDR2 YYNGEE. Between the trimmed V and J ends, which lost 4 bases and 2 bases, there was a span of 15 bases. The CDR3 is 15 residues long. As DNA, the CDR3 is TGTGCCAGCAGCTTTCAGGGGGGAGGGCAAGAGACCCAGTACTTC. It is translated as CASSFQGGGQETQYF.